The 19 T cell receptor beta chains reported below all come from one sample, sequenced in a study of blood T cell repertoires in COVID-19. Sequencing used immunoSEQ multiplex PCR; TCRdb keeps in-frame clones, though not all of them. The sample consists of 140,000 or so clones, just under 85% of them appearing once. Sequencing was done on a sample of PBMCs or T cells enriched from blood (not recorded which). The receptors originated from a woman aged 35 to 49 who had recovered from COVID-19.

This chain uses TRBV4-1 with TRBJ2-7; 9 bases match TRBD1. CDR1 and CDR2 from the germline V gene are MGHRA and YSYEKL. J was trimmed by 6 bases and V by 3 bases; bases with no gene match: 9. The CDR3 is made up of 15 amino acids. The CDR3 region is CASSQPGQGILEQYF. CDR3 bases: TGCGCCAGCAGCCAGCCGGGACAGGGTATTCTCGAGCAGTACTTC.

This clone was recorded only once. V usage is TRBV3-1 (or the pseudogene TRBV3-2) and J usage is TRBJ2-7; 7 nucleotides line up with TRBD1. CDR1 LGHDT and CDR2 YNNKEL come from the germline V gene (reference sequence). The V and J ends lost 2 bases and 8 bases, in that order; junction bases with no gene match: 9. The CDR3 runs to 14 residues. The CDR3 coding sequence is TGTGCCAGCAGCCAACCCGGACAGGCGAATAAGCAGTACTTC. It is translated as CASSQPGQANKQYF.

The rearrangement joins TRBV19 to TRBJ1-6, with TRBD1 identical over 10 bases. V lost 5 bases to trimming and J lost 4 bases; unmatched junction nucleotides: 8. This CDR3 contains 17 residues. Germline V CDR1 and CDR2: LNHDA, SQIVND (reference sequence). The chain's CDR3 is CASSPMTGGLYNSPLHF. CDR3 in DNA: TGTGCCAGTAGTCCTATGACAGGGGGCCTATATAATTCACCCCTCCACTTT. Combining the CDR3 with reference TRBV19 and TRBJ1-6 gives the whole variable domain DGGITQSPKYLFRKEGQNVTLSCEQNLNHDAMYWYRQDPGQGLRLIYYSQIVNDFQKGDIAEGYSVSREKKESFPLTVTSAQKNPTAFYLCASSPMTGGLYNSPLHFGNGTRLTVT.

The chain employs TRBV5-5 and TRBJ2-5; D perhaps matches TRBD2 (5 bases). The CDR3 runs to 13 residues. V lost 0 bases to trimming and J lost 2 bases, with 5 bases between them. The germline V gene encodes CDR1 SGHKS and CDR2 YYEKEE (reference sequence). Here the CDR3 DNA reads TGTGCCAGCAGCTTGGAGCGGCAAGAGACCCAGTACTTC. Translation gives CASSLERQETQYF.

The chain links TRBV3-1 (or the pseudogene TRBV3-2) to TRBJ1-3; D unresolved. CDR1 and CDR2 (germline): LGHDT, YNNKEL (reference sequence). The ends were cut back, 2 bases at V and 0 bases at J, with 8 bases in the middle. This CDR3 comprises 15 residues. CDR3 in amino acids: CASSQHGASGNTIYF. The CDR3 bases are TGTGCCAGCAGCCAACACGGAGCCTCTGGAAACACCATATATTTT.

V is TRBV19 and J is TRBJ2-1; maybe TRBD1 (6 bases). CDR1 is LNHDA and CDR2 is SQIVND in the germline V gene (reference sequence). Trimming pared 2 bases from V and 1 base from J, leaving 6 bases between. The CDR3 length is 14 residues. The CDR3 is CASSIRGSYNEQFF. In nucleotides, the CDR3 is TGTGCCAGTAGTATAAGGGGGTCCTACAATGAGCAGTTCTTC.

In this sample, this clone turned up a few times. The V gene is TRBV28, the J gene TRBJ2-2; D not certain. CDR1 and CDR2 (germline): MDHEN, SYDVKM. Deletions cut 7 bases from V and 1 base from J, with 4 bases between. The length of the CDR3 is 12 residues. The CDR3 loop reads CASMRNTGELFF. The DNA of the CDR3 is TGTGCCAGCATGCGGAACACCGGGGAGCTGTTTTTT.

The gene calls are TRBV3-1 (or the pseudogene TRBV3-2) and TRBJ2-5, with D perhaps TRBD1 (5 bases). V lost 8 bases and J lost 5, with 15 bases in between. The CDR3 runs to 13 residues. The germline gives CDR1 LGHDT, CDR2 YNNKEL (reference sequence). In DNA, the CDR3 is TGTGCCAGCCTAGGGGTTAACGAGGAGACCCAGTACTTC. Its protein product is CASLGVNEETQYF.

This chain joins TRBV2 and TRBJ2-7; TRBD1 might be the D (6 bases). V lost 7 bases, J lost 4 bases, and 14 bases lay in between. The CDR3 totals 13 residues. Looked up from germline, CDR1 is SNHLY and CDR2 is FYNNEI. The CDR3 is CASTGVGIYEQYF. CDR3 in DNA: TGTGCCAGCACAGGGGTTGGGATTTACGAGCAGTACTTC. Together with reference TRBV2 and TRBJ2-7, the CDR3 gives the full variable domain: EPEVTQTPSHQVTQMGQEVILRCVPISNHLYFYWYRQILGQKVEFLVSFYNNEISEKSEIFDDQFSVERPDGSNFTLKIRSTKLEDSAMYFCASTGVGIYEQYFGPGTRLTVT.

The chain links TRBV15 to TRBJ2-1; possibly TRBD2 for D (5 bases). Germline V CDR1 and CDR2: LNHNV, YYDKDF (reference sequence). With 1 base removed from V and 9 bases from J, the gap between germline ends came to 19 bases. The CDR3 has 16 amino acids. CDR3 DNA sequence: TGTGCCACCAGCAGAGGTAACCCGGGAAAGGGCCCTGAGCAGTTCTTC. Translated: CATSRGNPGKGPEQFF.

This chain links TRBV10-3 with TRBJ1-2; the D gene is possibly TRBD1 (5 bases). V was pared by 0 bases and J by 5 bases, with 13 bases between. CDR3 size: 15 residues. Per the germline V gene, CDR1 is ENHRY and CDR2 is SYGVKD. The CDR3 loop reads CAISESKQVAYGYTF. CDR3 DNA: TGTGCCATCAGTGAGTCAAAACAGGTAGCATATGGCTACACCTTC.

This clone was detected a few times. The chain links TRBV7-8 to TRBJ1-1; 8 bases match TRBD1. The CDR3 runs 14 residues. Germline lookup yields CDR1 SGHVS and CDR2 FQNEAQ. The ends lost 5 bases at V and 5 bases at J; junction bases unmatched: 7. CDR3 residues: CASSPQGALTEAFF. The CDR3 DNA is TGTGCCAGCAGCCCGCAGGGGGCGTTAACTGAAGCTTTCTTT.

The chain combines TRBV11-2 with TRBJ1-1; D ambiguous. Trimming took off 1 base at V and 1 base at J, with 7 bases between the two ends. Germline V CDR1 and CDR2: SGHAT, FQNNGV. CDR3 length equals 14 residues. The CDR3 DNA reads TGTGCCAGCAGCTTAGGGCAGGCGAACACTGAAGCTTTCTTT. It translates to CASSLGQANTEAFF.

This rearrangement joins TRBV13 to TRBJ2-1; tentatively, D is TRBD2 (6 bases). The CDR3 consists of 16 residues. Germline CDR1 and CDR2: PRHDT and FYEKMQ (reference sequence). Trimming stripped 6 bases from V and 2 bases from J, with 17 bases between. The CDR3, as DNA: TGTGCCAGCAGAAGGGGTGGGACTGCAGCCTACAATGAGCAGTTCTTC. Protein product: CASRRGGTAAYNEQFF.

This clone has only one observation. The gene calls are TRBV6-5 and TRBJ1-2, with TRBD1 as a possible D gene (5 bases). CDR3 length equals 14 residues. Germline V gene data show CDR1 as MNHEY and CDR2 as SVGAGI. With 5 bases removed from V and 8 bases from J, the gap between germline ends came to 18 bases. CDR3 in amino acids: CASSIDPGNRGYTF. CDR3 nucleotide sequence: TGTGCCAGCAGTATAGATCCGGGCAACAGGGGCTACACCTTC.

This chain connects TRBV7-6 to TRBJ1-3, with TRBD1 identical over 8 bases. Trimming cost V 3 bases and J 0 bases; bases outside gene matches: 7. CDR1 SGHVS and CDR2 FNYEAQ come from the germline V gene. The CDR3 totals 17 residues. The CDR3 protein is CASSFSGQGSSGNTIYF. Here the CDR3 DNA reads TGTGCCAGCAGCTTTAGTGGACAGGGAAGCTCTGGAAACACCATATATTTT.

The CDR3 region is CASTKKGQGDQPQHF. DNA for the CDR3: TGTGCCAGCACCAAAAAGGGACAGGGGGATCAGCCCCAGCATTTT. This rearrangement joins TRBV6-1 to TRBJ1-5, with 11 nucleotides matching TRBD1. The CDR3 has 15 amino acids. Germline CDR1 is MNHNS and CDR2 is SASEGT. After removal of 7 bases from V and 5 bases from J, the junction contained 7 bases not matched to a gene.

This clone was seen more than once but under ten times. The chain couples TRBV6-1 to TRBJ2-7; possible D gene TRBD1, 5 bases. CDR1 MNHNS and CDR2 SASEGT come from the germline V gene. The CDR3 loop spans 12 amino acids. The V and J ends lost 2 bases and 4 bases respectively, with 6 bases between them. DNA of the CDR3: TGTGCCAGCAGTGAACAGGGATACGAGCAGTACTTC. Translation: CASSEQGYEQYF.

The CDR3 sequence is CASSLKGTGSTEAFF. CDR3 DNA sequence: TGTGCCAGCAGCTTAAAGGGGACAGGGAGCACTGAAGCTTTCTTT. This chain joins TRBV11-2 and TRBJ1-1; 9 bases are a match to TRBD1. Germline lookup yields CDR1 SGHAT and CDR2 FQNNGV. This CDR3 spans 15 amino acids. After removal of 2 bases from V and 4 bases from J, the junction contained 5 bases not matched to a gene.